This entry describes one T cell receptor beta chain. TCR beta from blood CD8+ and CD4+ T cells was sequenced. Relapsing-remitting disease, either stable or active, was present in the multiple sclerosis controls, who were treatment-naive patients. These data are taken from a study of CD8 T cells in Susac syndrome. The RNA, about 0.45 to 1 ug, was put through reverse transcription using random hexamers. TCRdb passed the immunoSEQ multiplex PCR reads through MiXCR, listing each CDR3 protein once. The sample yields around 190,000 distinct CDR3 sequences, roughly 96% seen once. Germline V gives CDR1 LNHNV, CDR2 YYDKDF (reference sequence). This CDR3 is 15 amino acids long. Trimming shortened V by 0 bases and J by 1 base, and 9 bases separated the two germline ends.

This chain joins TRBV15 and TRBJ1-1, with D unresolved. Input material: CD8+ T cells from PBMCs. This receptor was identified in a human donor with multiple sclerosis. CDR3 protein: CATSRDRSGNTEAFF. In DNA, the CDR3 is TGTGCCACCAGCAGAGATAGGTCGGGGAACACTGAAGCTTTCTTT.